This T cell receptor beta chain was profiled in a study of CD8 T cells in ankylosing spondylitis (dated by TCRdb to the late 2010s). About the study as a whole: The study profiled T cell receptor beta repertoires in healthy donors and ankylosing spondylitis patients to find disease-linked TCR variants. In total, the full study cohort was made up of about 110 healthy donors and 25 ankylosing spondylitis patients. Peripheral blood was sampled, and synovial fluid was also collected from ankylosing spondylitis patients. Broad study findings and their caveats: Some motif variants were previously reported in synovial fluid and blood of reactive arthritis patients, suggesting common disease-initiation mechanisms. A TCR beta motif made up of several highly homologous amino acid variants appeared to be characteristic of blood from ankylosing spondylitis patients. A CD8+ phenotype was shown by the disease-linked clones, which were found at relatively low frequencies in peripheral blood. Significant enrichment of the disease-linked clones was reported in matched synovial fluid samples from ankylosing spondylitis patients.

Points on this clonotype: It has no known antigen specificity. No base quality information exists; no much larger clone differs at one position.

According to the germline V gene, CDR1 reads LGHNT and CDR2 reads FRNRAP. Counted from cysteine to phenylalanine, this CDR3 has 15 amino acids. The entry retains the CDR3 DNA only, 45 bases that are in frame from base 1. From V the trimming removes 6 bases and from J it removes 7 bases, while the gene matches leave 11 bases of the junction unaccounted for. Sequencing took place on an Illumina HiSeq 2500. TCR beta libraries were prepared by quantitative 5'-RACE with molecular barcodes. The authors processed their data as follows. To identify disease-linked TCR variants, a new computational method was used, one built on a probabilistic model of VDJ rearrangement. The public reads were run again by TCRdb, first through fastp at Q25 and then through MiXCR, and only productive beta chains were kept. Each entry merges the rows of one CDR3 protein and shows their most common DNA and genes. The V and J calls were determined by TCRdb, not by the authors. The sample table records around 230,000 distinct CDR3 sequences; around 9.1% of these occur just once. The top ten clones comprise almost 7% of the sample.

The chain joins TRBV12-5 to TRBJ2-1; TRBD2 matches 8 bases in the middle. This TCR came from a male donor with ankylosing spondylitis or in good health (not recorded which). Sequenced sample: blood, either unsorted or a sorted T cell fraction (not recorded which). In nucleotides, the sequence is TGTGCTAGTGGCAAGCGGGGGACCGCGGGGAATGAGCAGTTCTTC. Translated, it gives CASGKRGTAGNEQFF.